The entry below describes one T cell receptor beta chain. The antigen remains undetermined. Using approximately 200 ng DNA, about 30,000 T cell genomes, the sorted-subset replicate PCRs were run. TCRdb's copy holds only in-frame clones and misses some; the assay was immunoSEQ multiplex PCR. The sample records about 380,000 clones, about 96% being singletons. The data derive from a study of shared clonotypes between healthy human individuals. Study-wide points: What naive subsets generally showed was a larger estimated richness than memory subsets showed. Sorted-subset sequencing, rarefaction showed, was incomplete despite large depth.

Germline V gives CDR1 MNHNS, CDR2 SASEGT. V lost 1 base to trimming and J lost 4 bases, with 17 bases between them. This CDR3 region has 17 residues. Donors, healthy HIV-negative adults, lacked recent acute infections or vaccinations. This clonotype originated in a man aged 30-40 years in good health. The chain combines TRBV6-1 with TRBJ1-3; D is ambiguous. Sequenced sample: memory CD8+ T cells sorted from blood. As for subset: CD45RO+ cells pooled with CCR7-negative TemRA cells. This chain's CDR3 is CASSEVHGMVVGNTIYF. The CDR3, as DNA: TGTGCCAGCAGTGAAGTCCACGGGATGGTTGTGGGAAACACCATATATTTT.